Listed here are 6 T cell receptor beta chains from one sample, sequenced in a study of cytomegalovirus exposure and HLA in healthy donors. It was with 60 Vbeta and 13 Jbeta primers that the PCR ran. Repertoires were generated with immunoSEQ multiplex PCR, while TCRdb's copy carries only in-frame clones and drops some. The sample yields approximately 150,000 clones, roughly three quarters seen once. The specimen sequenced was PBMCs. Every receptor here comes from a man aged 55 to 70 in good health and CMV-seronegative.

The CDR3 DNA follows: TGTGCCAGCTCCGTGTCCCCAGGAGGCACGAACACCGGGGAGCTGTTTTTT. It specifies CASSVSPGGTNTGELFF. The rearrangement links TRBV7-2 to TRBJ2-2; perhaps TRBD2 as D (5 bases). Germline values: CDR1 SGHTA, CDR2 FQGNSA. V lost 8 bases, J lost 0 bases, and 19 bases lay in between. CDR3 length: 17 residues.

This chain links TRBV28 with TRBJ2-3; D call uncertain. V was shortened by 3 bases and J by 2 bases, with 6 bases between the two germline ends. The CDR3 spans 13 residues. Germline loops: CDR1 MDHEN, CDR2 SYDVKM. The CDR3 sequence: CASSFMATDTQYF. The CDR3 DNA is TGTGCCAGCAGTTTTATGGCCACAGATACGCAGTATTTT.

This chain joins TRBV2 and TRBJ2-3; the D is unclear. V lost 4 bases and J 8 bases, leaving 10 bases between the germline ends. Germline V gives CDR1 SNHLY, CDR2 FYNNEI. The CDR3 is 12 amino acids. The DNA for the CDR3 is TGTGCCAGCAGTGCGGCCGGCGGTACGCAGTATTTT. Its translation: CASSAAGGTQYF.

The CDR3 DNA reads as TGTGCCAGCAGGCCCCTTCAGGGGTTAGTCTACGAGCAGTACTTC. Translated, it gives CASRPLQGLVYEQYF. The chain employs TRBV2 and TRBJ2-7; TRBD1 is a possible D gene (6 bases). The V gene's germline CDR1 is SNHLY and CDR2 FYNNEI. V lost 6 bases and J 3 bases, leaving 18 bases between the germline ends. This CDR3 is built from 15 residues.

This chain's CDR3 is CASSSRTSGGYADTQYF. CDR3 nucleotide sequence: TGTGCCAGCAGCTCACGGACTAGCGGGGGGTACGCAGATACGCAGTATTTT. This chain uses TRBV7-2 with TRBJ2-3; 14 nucleotides line up with TRBD2. The CDR3 sequence is 17 residues long. V lost 4 bases, J lost 4 bases, and 7 bases stayed unmatched. The germline V gene has CDR1 SGHTA and CDR2 FQGNSA.

V is TRBV29-1 and J is TRBJ2-7; D is unclear. Germline CDR1 SQVTM, CDR2 ANQGSEA. Trimming removed 4 bases at V and 1 base at J, with 5 bases between. The CDR3 sequence is 11 residues long. The CDR3: CSVVESYEQYF. The CDR3 DNA reads TGCAGCGTTGTCGAGTCCTACGAGCAGTACTTC.